This TCR beta chain emerged from a study of spatial heterogeneity in lung cancer. Germline-derived CDR1 and CDR2 are LNHDA and SQIVND (reference sequence). Trimming took off 5 bases at V and 8 bases at J, with 9 bases between the two ends. This CDR3 region has 12 residues. Time point given: sample taken at primary tumor resection. Unsorted whole RNA from tumor, nontumor lung or frozen PBMC underwent sequencing. Samples were donated by 72 untreated early-stage non-small cell lung cancer patients. TCRdb analysed the 5' RACE reads with MiXCR anew, one entry per CDR3 protein. This sample carries tens of thousands of distinct CDR3 sequences, around 13% of them seen once, and the ten largest clones take roughly 4.2%.

The sequence derives from a male donor with early-stage non-small cell lung cancer. This specimen was PBMCs, taken at surgery. The rearrangement links TRBV19 to TRBJ1-4; D is undetermined. CDR3 DNA sequence: TGTGCCAGTAGTGTACATGGAGAAAAACTGTTTTTT. The encoded protein is CASSVHGEKLFF.